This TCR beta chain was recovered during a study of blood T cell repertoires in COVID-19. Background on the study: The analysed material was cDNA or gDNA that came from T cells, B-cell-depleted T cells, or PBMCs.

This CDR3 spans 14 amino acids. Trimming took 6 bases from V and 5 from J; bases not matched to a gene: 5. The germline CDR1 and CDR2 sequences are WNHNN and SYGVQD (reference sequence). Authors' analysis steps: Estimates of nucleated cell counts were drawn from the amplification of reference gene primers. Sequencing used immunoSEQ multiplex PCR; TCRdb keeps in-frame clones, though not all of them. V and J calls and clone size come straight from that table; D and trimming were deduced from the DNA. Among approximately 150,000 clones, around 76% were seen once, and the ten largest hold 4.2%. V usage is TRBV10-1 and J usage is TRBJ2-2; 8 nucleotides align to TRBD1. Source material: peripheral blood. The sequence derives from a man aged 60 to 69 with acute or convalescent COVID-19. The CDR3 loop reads CASRKTGGTGELFF. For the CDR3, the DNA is TGCGCCAGCAGAAAAACAGGGGGAACCGGGGAGCTGTTTTTT.